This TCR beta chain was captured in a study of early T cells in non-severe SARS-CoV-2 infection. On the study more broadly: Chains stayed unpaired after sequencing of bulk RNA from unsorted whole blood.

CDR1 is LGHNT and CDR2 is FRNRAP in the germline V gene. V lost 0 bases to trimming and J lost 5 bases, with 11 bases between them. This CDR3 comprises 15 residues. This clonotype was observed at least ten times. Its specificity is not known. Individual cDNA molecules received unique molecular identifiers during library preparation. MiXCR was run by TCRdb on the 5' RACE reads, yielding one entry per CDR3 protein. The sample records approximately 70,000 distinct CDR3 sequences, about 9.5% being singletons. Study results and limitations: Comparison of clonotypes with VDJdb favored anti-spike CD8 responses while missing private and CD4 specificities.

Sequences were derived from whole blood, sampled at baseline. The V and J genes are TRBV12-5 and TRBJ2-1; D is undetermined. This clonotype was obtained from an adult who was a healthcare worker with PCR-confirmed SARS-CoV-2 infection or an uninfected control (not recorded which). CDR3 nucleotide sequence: TGTGCTAGTGGTTTGGTAGTGAACAGCCACAATGAGCAGTTCTTC. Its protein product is CASGLVVNSHNEQFF.